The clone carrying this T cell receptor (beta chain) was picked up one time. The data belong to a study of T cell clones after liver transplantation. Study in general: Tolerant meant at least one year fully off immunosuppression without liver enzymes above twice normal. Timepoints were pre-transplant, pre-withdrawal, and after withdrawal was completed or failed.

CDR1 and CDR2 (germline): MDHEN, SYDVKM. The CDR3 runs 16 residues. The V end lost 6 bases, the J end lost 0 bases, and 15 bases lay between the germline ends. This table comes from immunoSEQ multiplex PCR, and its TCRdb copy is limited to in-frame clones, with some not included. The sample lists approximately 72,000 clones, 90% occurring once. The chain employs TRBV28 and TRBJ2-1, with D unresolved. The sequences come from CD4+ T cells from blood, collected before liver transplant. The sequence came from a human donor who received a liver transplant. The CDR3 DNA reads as TGTGCCAGCAGACCCGGAGCGTCTGCCTCCTACAATGAGCAGTTCTTC. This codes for CASRPGASASYNEQFF.